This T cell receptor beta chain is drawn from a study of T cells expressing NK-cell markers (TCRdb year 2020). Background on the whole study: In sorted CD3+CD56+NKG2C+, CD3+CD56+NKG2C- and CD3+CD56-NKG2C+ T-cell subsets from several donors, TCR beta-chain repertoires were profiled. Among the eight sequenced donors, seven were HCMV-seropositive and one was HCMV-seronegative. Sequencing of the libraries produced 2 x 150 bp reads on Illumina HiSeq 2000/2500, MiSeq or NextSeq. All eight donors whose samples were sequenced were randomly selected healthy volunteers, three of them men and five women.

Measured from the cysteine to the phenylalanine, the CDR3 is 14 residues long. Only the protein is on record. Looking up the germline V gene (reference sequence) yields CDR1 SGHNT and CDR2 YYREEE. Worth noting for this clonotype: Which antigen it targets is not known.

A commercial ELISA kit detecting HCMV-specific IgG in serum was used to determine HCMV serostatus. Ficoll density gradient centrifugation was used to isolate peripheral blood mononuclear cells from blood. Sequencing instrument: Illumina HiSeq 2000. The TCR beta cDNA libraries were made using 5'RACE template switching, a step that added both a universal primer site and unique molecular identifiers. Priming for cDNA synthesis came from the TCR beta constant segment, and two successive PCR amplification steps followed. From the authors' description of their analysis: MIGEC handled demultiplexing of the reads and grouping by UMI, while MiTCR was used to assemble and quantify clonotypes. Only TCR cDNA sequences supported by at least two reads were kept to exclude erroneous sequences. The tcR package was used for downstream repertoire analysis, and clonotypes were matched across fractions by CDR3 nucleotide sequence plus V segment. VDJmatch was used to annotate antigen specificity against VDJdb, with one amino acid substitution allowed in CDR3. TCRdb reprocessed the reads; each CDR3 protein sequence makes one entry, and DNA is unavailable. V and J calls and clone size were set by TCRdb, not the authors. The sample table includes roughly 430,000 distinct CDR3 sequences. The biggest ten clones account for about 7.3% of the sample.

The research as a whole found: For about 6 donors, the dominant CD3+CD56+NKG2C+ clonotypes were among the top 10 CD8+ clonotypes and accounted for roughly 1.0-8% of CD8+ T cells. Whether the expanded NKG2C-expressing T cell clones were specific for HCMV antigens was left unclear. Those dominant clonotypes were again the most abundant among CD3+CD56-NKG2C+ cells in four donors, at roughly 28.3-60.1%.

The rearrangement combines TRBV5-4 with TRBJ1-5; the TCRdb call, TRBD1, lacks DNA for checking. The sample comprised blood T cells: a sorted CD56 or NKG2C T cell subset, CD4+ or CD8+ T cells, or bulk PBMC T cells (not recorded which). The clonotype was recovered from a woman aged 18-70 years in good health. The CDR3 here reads CASSLDRSNQPQHF. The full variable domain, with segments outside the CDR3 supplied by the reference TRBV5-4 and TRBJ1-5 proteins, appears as ETGVTQSPTHLIKTRGQQVTLRCSSQSGHNTVSWYQQALGQGPQFIFQYYREEENGRGNFPPRFSGLQFPNYSSELNVNALELDDSALYLCASSLDRSNQPQHFGDGTRLSIL.